This T cell receptor (beta chain) was sequenced for a study of OX40 agonist ivuxolimab in advanced cancers. Trimming removed 2 bases from V and 4 bases from J, with 15 bases in between. Germline CDR1 is SGHRS and CDR2 is YFSETQ. There are 15 residues in the CDR3. Sequencing was performed with immunoSEQ multiplex PCR; in TCRdb, only in-frame clones are kept and a portion is missing. Of more than 50,000 clones in the sample, 85% to 90% were seen once. This clonotype was obtained from an adult with an advanced solid tumor such as melanoma, head and neck, liver or kidney cancer. Sequencing used CD4+ or CD8+ T cells sorted from blood, obtained in a trial of the OX40 agonist ivuxolimab. The V call is TRBV5-1, the J call TRBJ2-5, with D perhaps matching TRBD1 (6 bases). This CDR3 is CASSFDGTRRETQYF. Here the CDR3 DNA reads TGCGCCAGCAGCTTTGACGGGACACGCCGAGAGACCCAGTACTTC.